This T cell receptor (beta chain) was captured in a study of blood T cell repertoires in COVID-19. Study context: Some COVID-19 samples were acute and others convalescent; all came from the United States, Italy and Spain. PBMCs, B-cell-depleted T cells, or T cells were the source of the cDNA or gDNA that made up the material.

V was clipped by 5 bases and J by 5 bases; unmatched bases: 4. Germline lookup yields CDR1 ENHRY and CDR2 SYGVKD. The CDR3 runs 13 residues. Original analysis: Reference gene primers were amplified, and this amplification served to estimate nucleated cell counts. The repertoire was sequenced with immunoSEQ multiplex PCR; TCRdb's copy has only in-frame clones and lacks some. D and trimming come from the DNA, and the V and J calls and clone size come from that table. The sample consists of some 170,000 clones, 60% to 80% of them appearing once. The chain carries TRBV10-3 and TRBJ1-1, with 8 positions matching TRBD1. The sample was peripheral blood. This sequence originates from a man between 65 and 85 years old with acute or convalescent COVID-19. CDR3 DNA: TGTGCCATCAGTACAGGGGGTCAGACTGAAGCTTTCTTT. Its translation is CAISTGGQTEAFF.